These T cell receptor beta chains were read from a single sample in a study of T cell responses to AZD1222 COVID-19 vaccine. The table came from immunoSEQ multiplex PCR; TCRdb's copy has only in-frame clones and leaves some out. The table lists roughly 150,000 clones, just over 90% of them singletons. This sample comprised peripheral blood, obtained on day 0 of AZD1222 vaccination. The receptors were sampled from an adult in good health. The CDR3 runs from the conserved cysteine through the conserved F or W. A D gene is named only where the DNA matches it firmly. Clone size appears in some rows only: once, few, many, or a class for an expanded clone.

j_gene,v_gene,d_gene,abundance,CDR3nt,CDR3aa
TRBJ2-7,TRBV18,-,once,TGTGCCAGCTCACGGGCAGGGAATTACGAGCAGTACTTC,CASSRAGNYEQYF
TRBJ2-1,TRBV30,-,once,TGTGCCTGGAGTCCCACTAGGACGGCACATGAGCAGTTCTTC,CAWSPTRTAHEQFF
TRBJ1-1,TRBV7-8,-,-,TGTGCCAGCAGCTTAGATAATCGGGCACTGAACACTGAAGCTTTCTTT,CASSLDNRALNTEAFF
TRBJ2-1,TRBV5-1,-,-,TGCGCCAGCAGCTTATTTAGGTCCTACAATGAGCAGTTCTTC,CASSLFRSYNEQFF
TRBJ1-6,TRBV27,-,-,TGTGCCAGCAGCTCCGGCGCGGGAAGAGAGAATTCACCCCTCCACTTT,CASSSGAGRENSPLHF
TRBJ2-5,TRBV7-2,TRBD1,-,TGTGCCAGCAGCCCCGGCAGGGGGCAGTACTTC,CASSPGRGQYF
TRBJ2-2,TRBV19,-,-,TGTGCCAGTAGTATAGAGGAGACACGGGGAACCGGGGAGCTGTTTTTT,CASSIEETRGTGELFF
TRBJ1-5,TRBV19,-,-,TGTGCCAGTAGTATATCGACTTCGGGCAATCAGCCCCAGCATTTT,CASSISTSGNQPQHF
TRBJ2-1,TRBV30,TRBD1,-,TGTGCCTGGAACCGGGACAGGGGCCTCGGTGAGCAGTTCTTC,CAWNRDRGLGEQFF
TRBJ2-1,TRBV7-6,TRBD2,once,TGTGCCAGCAGCTTTAGGGGACTAGCGGATCTAAGCTCCTACAATGAGCAGTTCTTC,CASSFRGLADLSSYNEQFF
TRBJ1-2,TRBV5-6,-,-,TGTGCCAGCAGCTTTGGCAGGGTGGGCGCTAACTATGGCTACACCTTC,CASSFGRVGANYGYTF
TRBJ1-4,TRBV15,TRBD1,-,TGTGCCACCAGCCATGACAGGGTCGGAGGAGAAAAACTGTTTTTT,CATSHDRVGGEKLFF
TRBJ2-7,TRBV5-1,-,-,TGCGCCAGCAGCTGGGACAACTCCTACGAGCAGTACTTC,CASSWDNSYEQYF
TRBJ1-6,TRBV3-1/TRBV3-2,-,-,TGTGCCAGCAGCCAAGAGGGACTGGTTAATTCACCCCTCCACTTT,CASSQEGLVNSPLHF
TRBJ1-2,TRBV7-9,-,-,TGTGCCAGCAGCTTAGAACTGAATTATGGCTACACCTTC,CASSLELNYGYTF
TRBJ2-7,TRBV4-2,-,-,TGTGCCAGCAGCCGGGGCCCGGAGCAGTACTTC,CASSRGPEQYF
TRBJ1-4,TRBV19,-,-,TGTGCCAGTACCCTAGCACAGGGTCAGAAGAAACTGTTTTTT,CASTLAQGQKKLFF
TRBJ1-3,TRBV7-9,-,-,TGTGCCAGCAGCTTAAGTGTACTTGGCGACAGAGGGGGAAACACCATATATTTT,CASSLSVLGDRGGNTIYF
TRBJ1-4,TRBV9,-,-,TGTGCCAGCAGCGTAGCTGGAGATACCCATGAAAAACTGTTTTTT,CASSVAGDTHEKLFF
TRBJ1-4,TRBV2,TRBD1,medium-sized,TGTGCCAGCAGTATCGGACAGGTCGAAAAACTGTTTTTT,CASSIGQVEKLFF